The present TCR beta chain was sequenced within a study of blood T cell repertoires in COVID-19. The method was immunoSEQ multiplex PCR; TCRdb's version includes in-frame clones alone and lacks a portion of them. In the table there are some 150,000 clones, 87% of which are singletons. This clone was counted between two and nine times. Germline V gene data show CDR1 as DFQATT and CDR2 as SNEGSKA (reference sequence). Trimming at V came to 3 bases and at J to 6 bases, leaving 10 bases not matched to a gene. CDR3 length equals 15 residues. This sequence originates from a woman between 45 and 60 years old with acute or convalescent COVID-19. Sequenced sample: peripheral blood. This rearrangement joins TRBV20-1 to TRBJ1-5, with 8 bases lining up with TRBD1. The CDR3 DNA follows: TGCAGTGCTAGTGGGACTAGACAGGGGATTCAGCCCCAGCATTTT. This translates into CSASGTRQGIQPQHF.